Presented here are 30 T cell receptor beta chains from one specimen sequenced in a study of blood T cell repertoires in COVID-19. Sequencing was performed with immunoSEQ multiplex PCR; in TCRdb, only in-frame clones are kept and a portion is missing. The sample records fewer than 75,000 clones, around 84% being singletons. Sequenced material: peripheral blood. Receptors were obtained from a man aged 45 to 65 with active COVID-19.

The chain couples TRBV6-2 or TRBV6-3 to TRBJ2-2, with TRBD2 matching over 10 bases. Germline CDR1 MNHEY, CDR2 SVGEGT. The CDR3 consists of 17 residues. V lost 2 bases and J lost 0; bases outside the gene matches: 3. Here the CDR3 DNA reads TGTGCCAGCAGTTACGCCAGCGGGGGGGCGAACACCGGGGAGCTGTTTTTT. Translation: CASSYASGGANTGELFF.

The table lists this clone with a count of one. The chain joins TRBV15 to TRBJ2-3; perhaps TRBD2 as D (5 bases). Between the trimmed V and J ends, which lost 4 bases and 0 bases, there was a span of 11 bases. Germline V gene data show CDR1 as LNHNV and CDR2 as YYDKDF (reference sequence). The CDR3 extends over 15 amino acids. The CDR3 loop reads CATSKRGSSTDTQYF. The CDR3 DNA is TGTGCCACCAGCAAACGGGGATCTAGCACAGATACGCAGTATTTT.

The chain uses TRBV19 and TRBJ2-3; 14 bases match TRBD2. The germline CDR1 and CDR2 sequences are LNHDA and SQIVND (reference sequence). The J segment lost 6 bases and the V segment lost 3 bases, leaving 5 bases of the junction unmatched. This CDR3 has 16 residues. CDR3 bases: TGTGCCAGTAGTATCCTGACTAGCGGGGGGGCGGATACGCAGTATTTT. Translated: CASSILTSGGADTQYF.

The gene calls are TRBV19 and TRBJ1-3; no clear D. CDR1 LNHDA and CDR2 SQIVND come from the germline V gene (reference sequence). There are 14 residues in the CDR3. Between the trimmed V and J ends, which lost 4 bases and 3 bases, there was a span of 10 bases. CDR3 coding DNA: TGTGCCAGTAGTACGAGGGATCTTGGAAACACCATATATTTT. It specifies CASSTRDLGNTIYF.

The CDR3 nucleotides are TGCGCCAGCAGCGGACTGGGACAGTTGAACACTGAAGCTTTCTTT. This encodes CASSGLGQLNTEAFF. The rearrangement uses TRBV5-1 and TRBJ1-1; TRBD1 agrees at 7 bases. The CDR3 sequence is 15 residues long. Germline CDR1 and CDR2: SGHRS and YFSETQ. V lost 4 bases to trimming and J lost 0 bases; unmatched junction nucleotides: 6. The full variable domain, completed using reference TRBV5-1 and TRBJ1-1, is KAGVTQTPRYLIKTRGQQVTLSCSPISGHRSVSWYQQTPGQGLQFLFEYFSETQRNKGNFPGRFSGRQFSNSRSEMNVSTLELGDSALYLCASSGLGQLNTEAFFGQGTRLTVV.

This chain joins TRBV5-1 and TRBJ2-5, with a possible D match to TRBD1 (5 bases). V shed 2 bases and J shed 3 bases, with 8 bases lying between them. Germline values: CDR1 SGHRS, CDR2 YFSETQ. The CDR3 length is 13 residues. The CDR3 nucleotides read TGCGCCAGCAGCTTCTCGACAGAAGAGACCCAGTACTTC. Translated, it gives CASSFSTEETQYF.

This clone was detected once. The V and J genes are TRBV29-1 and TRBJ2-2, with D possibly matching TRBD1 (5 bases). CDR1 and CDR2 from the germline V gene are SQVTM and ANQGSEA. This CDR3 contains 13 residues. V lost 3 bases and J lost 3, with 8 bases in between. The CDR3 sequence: CSVDPGYTGELFF. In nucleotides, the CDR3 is TGCAGCGTTGATCCAGGGTACACCGGGGAGCTGTTTTTT.

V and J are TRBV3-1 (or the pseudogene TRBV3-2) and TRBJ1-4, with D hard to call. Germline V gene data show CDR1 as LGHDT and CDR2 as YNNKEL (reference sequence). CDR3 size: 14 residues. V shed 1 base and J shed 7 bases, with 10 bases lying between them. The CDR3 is CASSQVGPSEKLFF. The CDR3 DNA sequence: TGTGCCAGCAGCCAAGTAGGTCCTAGTGAAAAACTGTTTTTT.

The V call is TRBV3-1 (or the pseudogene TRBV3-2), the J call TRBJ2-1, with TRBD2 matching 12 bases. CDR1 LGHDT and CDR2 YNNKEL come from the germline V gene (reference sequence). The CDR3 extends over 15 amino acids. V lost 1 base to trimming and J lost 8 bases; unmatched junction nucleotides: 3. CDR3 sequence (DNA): TGTGCCAGCAGCCAAGCCACTAGCGGGAGGTATGAGCAGTTCTTC. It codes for CASSQATSGRYEQFF.

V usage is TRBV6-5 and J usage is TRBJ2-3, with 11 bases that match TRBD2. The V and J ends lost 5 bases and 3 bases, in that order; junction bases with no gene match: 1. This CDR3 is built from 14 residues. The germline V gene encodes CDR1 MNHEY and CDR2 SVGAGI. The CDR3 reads CASSIAGGTDTQYF. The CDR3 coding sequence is TGTGCCAGCAGTATAGCGGGAGGGACAGATACGCAGTATTTT.

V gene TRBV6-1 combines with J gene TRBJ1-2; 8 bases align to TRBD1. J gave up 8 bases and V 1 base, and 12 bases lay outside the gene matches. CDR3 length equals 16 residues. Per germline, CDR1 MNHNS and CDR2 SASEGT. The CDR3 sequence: CASSEEGGRGLKGYTF. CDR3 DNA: TGTGCCAGCAGTGAAGAAGGGGGCAGGGGGCTCAAGGGCTACACCTTC.

DNA for the CDR3: TGCGCCAGCAGCCGCACTCCAGGGTTCCGGGGCTACACCTTC. Protein product: CASSRTPGFRGYTF. The chain recombines TRBV5-1 with TRBJ1-2, with D possibly matching TRBD1 (5 bases). CDR3 length: 14 amino acids. Between the trimmed V and J ends, which lost 4 bases and 8 bases, there was a span of 18 bases. The germline CDR1 and CDR2 sequences are SGHRS and YFSETQ.

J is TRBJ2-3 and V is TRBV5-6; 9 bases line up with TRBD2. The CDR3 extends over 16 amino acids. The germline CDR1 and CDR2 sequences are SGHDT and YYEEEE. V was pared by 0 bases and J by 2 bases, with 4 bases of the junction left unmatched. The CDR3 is CASSLGLAGFTDTQYF. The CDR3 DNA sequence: TGTGCCAGCAGCTTGGGCCTAGCGGGATTCACAGATACGCAGTATTTT. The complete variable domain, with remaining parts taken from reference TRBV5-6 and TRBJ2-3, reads DAGVTQSPTHLIKTRGQQVTLRCSPKSGHDTVSWYQQALGQGPQFIFQYYEEEERQRGNFPDRFSGHQFPNYSSELNVNALLLGDSALYLCASSLGLAGFTDTQYFGPGTRLTVL.

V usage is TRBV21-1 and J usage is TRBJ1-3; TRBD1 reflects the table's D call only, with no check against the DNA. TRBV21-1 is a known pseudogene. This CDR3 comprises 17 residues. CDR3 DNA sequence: TGTGCCAGCAGCAAGCCGGGACAGGATTACTCTGGAAACACCATATATTTT. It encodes CASSKPGQDYSGNTIYF.

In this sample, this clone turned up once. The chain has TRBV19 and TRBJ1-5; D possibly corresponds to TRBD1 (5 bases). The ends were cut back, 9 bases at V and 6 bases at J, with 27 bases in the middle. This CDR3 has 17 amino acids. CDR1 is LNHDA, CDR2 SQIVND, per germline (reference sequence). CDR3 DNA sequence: TGTGCCAGCGCAGGGTGGGTCAGTTTATTTGAAGGTCAGCCCCAGCATTTT. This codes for CASAGWVSLFEGQPQHF. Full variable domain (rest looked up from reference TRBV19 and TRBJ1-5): DGGITQSPKYLFRKEGQNVTLSCEQNLNHDAMYWYRQDPGQGLRLIYYSQIVNDFQKGDIAEGYSVSREKKESFPLTVTSAQKNPTAFYLCASAGWVSLFEGQPQHFGDGTRLSIL.

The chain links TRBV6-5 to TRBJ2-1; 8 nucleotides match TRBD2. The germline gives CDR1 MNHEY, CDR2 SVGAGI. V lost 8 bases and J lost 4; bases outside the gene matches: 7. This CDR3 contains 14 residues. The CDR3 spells CASYLAGLYNEQFF. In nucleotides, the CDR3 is TGTGCCAGCTATCTAGCGGGCCTATACAATGAGCAGTTCTTC.

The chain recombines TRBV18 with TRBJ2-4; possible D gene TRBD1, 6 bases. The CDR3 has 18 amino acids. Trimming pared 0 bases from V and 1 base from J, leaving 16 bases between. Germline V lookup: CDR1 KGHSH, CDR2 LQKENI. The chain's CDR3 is CASSPPQQGLVAKNIQYF. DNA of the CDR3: TGTGCCAGCTCACCACCACAACAGGGTTTAGTGGCCAAAAACATTCAGTACTTC.

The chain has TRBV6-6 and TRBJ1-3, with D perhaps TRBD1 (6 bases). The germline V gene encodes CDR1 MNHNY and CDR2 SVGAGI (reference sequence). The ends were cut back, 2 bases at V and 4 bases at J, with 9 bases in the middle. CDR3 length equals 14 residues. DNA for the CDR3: TGTGCCAGCAGTTACCTTACAGGGGGAAACACCATATATTTT. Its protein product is CASSYLTGGNTIYF.

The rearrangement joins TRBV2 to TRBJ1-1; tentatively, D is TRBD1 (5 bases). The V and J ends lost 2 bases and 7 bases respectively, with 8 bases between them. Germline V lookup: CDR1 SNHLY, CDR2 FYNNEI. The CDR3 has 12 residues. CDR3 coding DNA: TGTGCCAGCAGTGAACAGGGTCTTGAAGCTTTCTTT. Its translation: CASSEQGLEAFF.

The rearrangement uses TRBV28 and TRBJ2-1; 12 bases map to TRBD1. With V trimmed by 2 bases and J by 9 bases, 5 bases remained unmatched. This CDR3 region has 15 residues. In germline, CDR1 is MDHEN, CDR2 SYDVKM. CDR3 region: CASSLTGTGGGEQFF. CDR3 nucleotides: TGTGCCAGCAGTTTAACCGGGACAGGGGGCGGTGAGCAGTTCTTC.

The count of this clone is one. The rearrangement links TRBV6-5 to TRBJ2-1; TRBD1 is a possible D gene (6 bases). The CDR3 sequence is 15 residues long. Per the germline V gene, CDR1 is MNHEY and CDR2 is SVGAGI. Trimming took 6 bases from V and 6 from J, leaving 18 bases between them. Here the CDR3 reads CASRKDRSPTNEQFF. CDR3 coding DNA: TGTGCCAGCAGAAAAGACAGGTCACCAACCAATGAGCAGTTCTTC.

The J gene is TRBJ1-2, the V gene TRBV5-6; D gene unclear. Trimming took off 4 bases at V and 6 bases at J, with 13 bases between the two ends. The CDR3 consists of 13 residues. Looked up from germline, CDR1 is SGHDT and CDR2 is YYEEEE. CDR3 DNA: TGTGCCAGCAGCCAACCCGCGGGTCATGGCTACACCTTC. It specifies CASSQPAGHGYTF.

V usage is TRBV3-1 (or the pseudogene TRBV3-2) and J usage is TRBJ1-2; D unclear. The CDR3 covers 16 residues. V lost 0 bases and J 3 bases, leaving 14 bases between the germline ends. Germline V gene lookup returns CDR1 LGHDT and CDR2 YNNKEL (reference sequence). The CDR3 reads CASSQDPRVLDYGYTF. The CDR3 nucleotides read TGTGCCAGCAGCCAAGACCCACGGGTGTTGGACTATGGCTACACCTTC.

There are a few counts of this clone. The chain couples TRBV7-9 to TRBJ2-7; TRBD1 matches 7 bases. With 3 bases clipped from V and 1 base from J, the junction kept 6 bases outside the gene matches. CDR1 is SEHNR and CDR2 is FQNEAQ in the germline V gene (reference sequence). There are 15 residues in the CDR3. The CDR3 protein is CASSFTGEKSYEQYF. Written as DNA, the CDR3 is TGTGCCAGCAGCTTCACAGGGGAGAAATCCTACGAGCAGTACTTC.

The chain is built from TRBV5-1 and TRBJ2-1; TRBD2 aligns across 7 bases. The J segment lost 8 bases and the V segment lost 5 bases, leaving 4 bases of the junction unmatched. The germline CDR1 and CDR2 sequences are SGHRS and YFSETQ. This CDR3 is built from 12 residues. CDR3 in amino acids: CASSRGGDEQFF. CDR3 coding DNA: TGCGCCAGCAGTAGGGGAGGGGATGAGCAGTTCTTC.

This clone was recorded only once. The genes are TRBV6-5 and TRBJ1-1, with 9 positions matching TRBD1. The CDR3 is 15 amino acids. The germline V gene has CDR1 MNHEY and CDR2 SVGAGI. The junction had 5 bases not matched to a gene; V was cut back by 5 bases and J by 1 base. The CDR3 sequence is CASSQLTGGNTEAFF. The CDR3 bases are TGTGCCAGCAGTCAATTGACAGGGGGGAACACTGAAGCTTTCTTT.

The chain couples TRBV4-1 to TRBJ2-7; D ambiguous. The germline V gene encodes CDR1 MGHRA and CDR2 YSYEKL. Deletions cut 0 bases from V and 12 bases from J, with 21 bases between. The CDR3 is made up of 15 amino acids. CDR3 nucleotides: TGCGCCAGCAGCCAAGACCCCGCGGTGCGGTCCTTCTTGTACTTC. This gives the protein CASSQDPAVRSFLYF.

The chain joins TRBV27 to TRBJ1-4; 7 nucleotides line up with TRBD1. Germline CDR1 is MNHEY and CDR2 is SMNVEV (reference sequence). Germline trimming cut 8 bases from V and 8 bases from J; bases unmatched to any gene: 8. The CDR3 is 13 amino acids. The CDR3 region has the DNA TGTGCCAGCGGAACGACAGGGAGAGAAAAACTGTTTTTT. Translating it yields CASGTTGREKLFF. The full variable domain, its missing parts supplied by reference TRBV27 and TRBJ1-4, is EAQVTQNPRYLITVTGKKLTVTCSQNMNHEYMSWYRQDPGLGLRQIYYSMNVEVTDKGDVPEGYKVSRKEKRNFPLILESPSPNQTSLYFCASGTTGREKLFFGSGTQLSVL.

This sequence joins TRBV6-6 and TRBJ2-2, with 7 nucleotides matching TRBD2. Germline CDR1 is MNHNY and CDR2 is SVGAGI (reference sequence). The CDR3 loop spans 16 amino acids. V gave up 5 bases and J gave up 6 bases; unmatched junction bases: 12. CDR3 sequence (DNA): TGTGCCAGCAGTCCCCGTTTGCGGGAGAGAGCCGGGGAGCTGTTTTTT. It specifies CASSPRLRERAGELFF.

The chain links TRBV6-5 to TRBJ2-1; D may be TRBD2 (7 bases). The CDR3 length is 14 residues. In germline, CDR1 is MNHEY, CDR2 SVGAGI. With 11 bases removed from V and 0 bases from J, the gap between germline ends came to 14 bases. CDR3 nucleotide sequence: TGTGCCGGACTAGGGGGGAGCTCCTACAATGAGCAGTTCTTC. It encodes CAGLGGSSYNEQFF.